A single sample gave rise to the 21 T cell receptor beta chains below, sequenced in a study of T-cell memory formation after mild COVID-19. In TCRdb, the 5' RACE reads were re-called with MiXCR into one record per CDR3 protein. The table records hundreds of thousands of distinct CDR3 sequences, 20% to 30% of them present only once. The sample was PBMCs or a T cell subset sorted from them (not recorded which). Receptors originate from an adult woman who had mild COVID-19 (a few samples of this study predate the infection). Cell type and time point are not known.

This chain connects TRBV24-1 to TRBJ2-1, with D perhaps TRBD1 (6 bases). With 1 base removed from V and 10 bases from J, the gap between germline ends came to 16 bases. Germline V gives CDR1 KGHDR, CDR2 SFDVKD. The CDR3 length is 15 residues. CDR3: CATSDFTTGLHEQFF. CDR3 nucleotide sequence: TGTGCCACCAGTGATTTTACCACAGGGTTGCACGAGCAGTTCTTC.

This rearrangement joins TRBV27 to TRBJ1-2, with D maybe TRBD1 (5 bases). The germline CDR1 and CDR2 sequences are MNHEY and SMNVEV (reference sequence). The CDR3 loop spans 14 amino acids. V lost 6 bases to trimming and J lost 5 bases, with 16 bases between them. In DNA form, the CDR3 reads TGTGCCAGCAGCCCAGGGATGGGGGGGTATGGCTACACCTTC. This encodes CASSPGMGGYGYTF.

This clonotype has a count of ten or more. This rearrangement joins TRBV7-2 to TRBJ2-7; 7 bases line up with TRBD1. Germline assignment: CDR1 SGHTA and CDR2 FQGNSA. The CDR3 is 15 residues long. Trimming at V came to 5 bases and at J to 6 bases, leaving 13 bases not matched to a gene. Here the CDR3 reads CASSVRQGSDSEQYF. CDR3 nucleotides: TGTGCCAGCAGCGTCAGACAGGGATCCGACTCCGAGCAGTACTTC.

The chain combines TRBV18 with TRBJ2-5; no clear D gene. In germline, CDR1 is KGHSH, CDR2 LQKENI. This CDR3 is 13 amino acids long. Trimming stripped 2 bases from V and 4 bases from J, with 8 bases between. This CDR3 reads CASSPIPPETQYF. The CDR3 nucleotides are TGTGCCAGCTCACCAATCCCCCCAGAGACCCAGTACTTC.

This clonotype was seen only a few times. This sequence joins TRBV6-1 and TRBJ2-1; 14 bases are shared with TRBD2. The CDR3 totals 15 residues. Germline values: CDR1 MNHNS, CDR2 SASEGT. The junction had 5 bases not matched to a gene; V was cut back by 5 bases and J by 8 bases. CDR3 coding DNA: TGTGCCAGCAGTTCCGGGACTAGCGGGAGTTATGAGCAGTTCTTC. Translated, it gives CASSSGTSGSYEQFF.

V and J are TRBV7-2 and TRBJ2-4; D gene uncertain. V lost 2 bases and J 0 bases, leaving 5 bases between the germline ends. The CDR3 runs 14 residues. Germline V gene sequence: CDR1 SGHTA, CDR2 FQGNSA. The CDR3 DNA reads TGTGCCAGCAGCTTATCAGTAGCCAAAAACATTCAGTACTTC. It translates to CASSLSVAKNIQYF.

This clonotype appeared a few times. The V gene is TRBV15, the J gene TRBJ2-1; 11 bases agree with TRBD1. This CDR3 contains 16 residues. J was trimmed by 7 bases and V by 5 bases; bases with no gene match: 10. Germline CDR1 LNHNV, CDR2 YYDKDF (reference sequence). The CDR3 protein is CATSVHRDRGKNEQFF. In DNA form, the CDR3 reads TGTGCCACCAGCGTGCACCGGGACAGGGGGAAAAATGAGCAGTTCTTC.

The rearrangement uses TRBV6-5 and TRBJ2-3, with 10 nucleotides matching TRBD1. Germline CDR1 and CDR2: MNHEY and SVGAGI. The V and J ends lost 5 bases and 3 bases, in that order; junction bases with no gene match: 5. The CDR3 contains 15 residues. CDR3 protein: CASSPPGQGTDTQYF. CDR3 coding DNA: TGTGCCAGCAGTCCCCCGGGACAGGGGACAGATACGCAGTATTTT.

The chain couples TRBV7-9 to TRBJ1-1; D might be TRBD1 (5 bases). Trimming took 7 bases from V and 3 from J, leaving 18 bases between them. CDR3 size: 15 residues. Germline CDR1 and CDR2: SEHNR and FQNEAQ (reference sequence). The DNA of the CDR3 is TGTGCCAGCACCAAAAGGGCTGGGGGGGACACTGAAGCTTTCTTT. It is translated as CASTKRAGGDTEAFF.

The chain uses TRBV11-1 and TRBJ2-7; weak D call: TRBD1 (6 bases). Germline assignment: CDR1 SGHAT and CDR2 FQDESV (reference sequence). V lost 1 base and J lost 0, with 13 bases in between. This CDR3 is built from 16 residues. The CDR3 DNA follows: TGTGCCAGCAGCTTAGTACCAGGGGCCAGCTCCTACGAGCAGTACTTC. Translation: CASSLVPGASSYEQYF.

Details on this clonotype: Since a much larger clone is just one base distant, this may be a read error. J is TRBJ2-1 and V is TRBV7-3; D gene unclear. The CDR3 covers 13 residues. The V gene lost 2 bases and the J gene lost 4 bases, with 6 bases spanning the gap. The germline CDR1 and CDR2 sequences are SGHTA and FQGTGA. This CDR3 reads CASSLESYNEQFF. The CDR3 DNA sequence: TGTGCCAGCAGCTTAGAGAGTTACAATGAGCAGTTCTTC.

This clonotype was seen a handful of times. The rearrangement joins TRBV15 to TRBJ2-3, with D possibly matching TRBD2 (6 bases). The CDR3 loop spans 15 amino acids. Trimming pared 0 bases from V and 2 bases from J, leaving 9 bases between. Looked up from germline, CDR1 is LNHNV and CDR2 is YYDKDF (reference sequence). CDR3 in amino acids: CATSRELAATDTQYF. In DNA, the CDR3 is TGTGCCACCAGCAGAGAATTAGCGGCCACAGATACGCAGTATTTT.

This clonotype showed up just a few times. The chain uses TRBV5-1 and TRBJ2-2; D might be TRBD2 (7 bases). Trimming shortened V by 2 bases and J by 1 base, and 18 bases separated the two germline ends. In germline, CDR1 is SGHRS, CDR2 YFSETQ. The CDR3 runs 18 residues. CDR3 sequence (DNA): TGCGCCAGCAGCTTTACGGGGGGCCTAAGACAGAACACCGGGGAGCTGTTTTTT. Amino acid sequence: CASSFTGGLRQNTGELFF.

In its sample, this clonotype was seen a few times. The chain carries TRBV7-8 and TRBJ2-7, with 16 bases lining up with TRBD2. Per the germline V gene, CDR1 is SGHVS and CDR2 is FQNEAQ. V shed 2 bases, J shed 5 bases, and the junction held 9 bases outside the gene matches. The CDR3 is 18 amino acids. Written as DNA, the CDR3 is TGTGCCAGCAGCTTATGGGGGGGGACTAGCGGGAGGGTCAACGAGCAGTACTTC. Translation: CASSLWGGTSGRVNEQYF.

This clonotype was seen a handful of times. The genes are TRBV28 and TRBJ1-6; D is possibly TRBD1 (5 bases). V was pared by 3 bases and J by 2 bases, with 8 bases between. The CDR3 totals 15 residues. The germline gives CDR1 MDHEN, CDR2 SYDVKM. The CDR3 sequence is CASSFGGTYNSPLHF. In DNA, the CDR3 is TGTGCCAGCAGTTTCGGGGGTACCTATAATTCACCCCTCCACTTT.

This chain joins TRBV15 and TRBJ1-5, with 8 bases matching TRBD1. Unmatched junction bases numbered 8, after V lost 5 bases and J lost 2 bases. Germline V gene sequence: CDR1 LNHNV, CDR2 YYDKDF (reference sequence). The CDR3 sequence is 16 residues long. The CDR3 DNA is TGTGCCACCAGCGACACGGACAGGGAGGGCAATCAGCCCCAGCATTTT. Translating it yields CATSDTDREGNQPQHF.

This clonotype turned up a few times. The chain carries TRBV20-1 and TRBJ1-1, with unresolved D. Trimming removed 8 bases at V and 3 bases at J, with 10 bases between. There are 11 residues in the CDR3. Looked up from germline, CDR1 is DFQATT and CDR2 is SNEGSKA (reference sequence). In DNA form, the CDR3 reads TGCAGTCCGAAAGGAGACACTGAAGCTTTCTTT. Its translation is CSPKGDTEAFF.

This clonotype has a handful of counts. The chain carries TRBV20-1 and TRBJ2-7, with 8 bases identical to TRBD2. The V gene end was trimmed by 5 bases and the J gene end by 0 bases; junction bases not matched to a gene: 6. The CDR3 has 14 amino acids. Per germline, CDR1 DFQATT and CDR2 SNEGSKA (reference sequence). The CDR3 DNA is TGCAGTGCTCAACCGGGGGGGATCTCCTACGAGCAGTACTTC. It encodes CSAQPGGISYEQYF.

DNA of the CDR3: TGTGCCAGCAGCCAAATCTCCAGACGGGTGAACACTGAAGCTTTCTTT. Translation gives CASSQISRRVNTEAFF. V gene TRBV4-2 combines with J gene TRBJ1-1; D is ambiguous. V was shortened by 2 bases and J by 0 bases, with 13 bases between the two germline ends. This CDR3 has 16 amino acids. Germline V gene data show CDR1 as LGHNA and CDR2 as YNFKEQ.

The chain couples TRBV5-6 to TRBJ2-7; TRBD2 might be the D (6 bases). This CDR3 comprises 15 residues. Trimming shortened V by 4 bases and J by 3 bases, and 17 bases separated the two germline ends. The germline V gene encodes CDR1 SGHDT and CDR2 YYEEEE. The CDR3 sequence is CASSPEAPRDYEQYF. CDR3 nucleotides: TGTGCCAGCAGCCCGGAGGCTCCGCGGGACTACGAGCAGTACTTC.

J is TRBJ1-2 and V is TRBV20-1; D unclear. Germline CDR1 reads DFQATT; CDR2 reads SNEGSKA (reference sequence). Between the trimmed V and J ends, which lost 3 bases and 4 bases, there was a span of 15 bases. The length of the CDR3 is 14 residues. CDR3 sequence: CSASDPRASYGYTF. CDR3 nucleotide sequence: TGCAGTGCTAGTGACCCCCGGGCTTCCTATGGCTACACCTTC.